The clone carrying this T cell receptor beta chain was counted only a few times. This specimen belongs to a study of T-cell reconstitution after alpha-beta-depleted transplantation in children. A TCRbeta library incorporating unique molecular identifiers was prepared. TCRdb re-called the PCR reads with MiXCR, one entry per CDR3 protein. This repertoire shows about 980,000 distinct CDR3 sequences, about 29% found once; its top ten account for roughly 30%. The TCR sequence derives from a boy less than two years old who had a stem cell transplant for SCID, so the T cells may come from the graft donor. The sequences come from PBMCs, mostly from graft donor cells, collected 360 days after TCRalphabeta/CD19-depleted stem cell transplant.

The DNA of the CDR3 is TGCAGCGTTGAAGCCTATACGGGACAGGGAGTCTATGGCTACACCTTC. Encoded protein: CSVEAYTGQGVYGYTF. The chain couples TRBV29-1 to TRBJ1-2; the match to TRBD1 covers 9 bases. Germline CDR1 SQVTM, CDR2 ANQGSEA. V lost 1 base and J lost 4; bases outside the gene matches: 10. The CDR3 covers 16 residues.